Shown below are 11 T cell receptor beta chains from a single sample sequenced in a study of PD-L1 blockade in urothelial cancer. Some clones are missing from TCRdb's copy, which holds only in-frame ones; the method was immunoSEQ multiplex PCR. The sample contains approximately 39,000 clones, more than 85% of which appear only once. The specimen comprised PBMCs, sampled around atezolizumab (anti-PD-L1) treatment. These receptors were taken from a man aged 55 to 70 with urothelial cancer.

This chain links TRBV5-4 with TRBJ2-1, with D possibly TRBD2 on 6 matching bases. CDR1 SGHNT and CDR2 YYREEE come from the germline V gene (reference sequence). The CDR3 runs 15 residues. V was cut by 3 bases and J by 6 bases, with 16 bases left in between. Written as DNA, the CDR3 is TGTGCCAGCAGCTGGGTGGGACTCTCCGCCAATGAGCAGTTCTTC. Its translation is CASSWVGLSANEQFF.

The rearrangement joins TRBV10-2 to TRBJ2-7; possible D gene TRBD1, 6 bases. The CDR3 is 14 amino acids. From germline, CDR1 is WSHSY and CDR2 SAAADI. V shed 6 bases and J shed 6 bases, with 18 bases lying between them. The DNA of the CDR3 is TGCGCCAGCAGCGAGGCAGGGGCCCCAAGCGAGCAGTACTTC. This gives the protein CASSEAGAPSEQYF.

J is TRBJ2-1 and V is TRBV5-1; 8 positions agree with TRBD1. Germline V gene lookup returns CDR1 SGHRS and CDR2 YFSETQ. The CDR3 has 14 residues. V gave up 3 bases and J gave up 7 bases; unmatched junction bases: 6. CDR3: CASSSDRDGNEQFF. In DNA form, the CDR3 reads TGCGCCAGCAGCTCGGACAGGGACGGGAATGAGCAGTTCTTC. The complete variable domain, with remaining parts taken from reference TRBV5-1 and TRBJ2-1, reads KAGVTQTPRYLIKTRGQQVTLSCSPISGHRSVSWYQQTPGQGLQFLFEYFSETQRNKGNFPGRFSGRQFSNSRSEMNVSTLELGDSALYLCASSSDRDGNEQFFGPGTRLTVL.

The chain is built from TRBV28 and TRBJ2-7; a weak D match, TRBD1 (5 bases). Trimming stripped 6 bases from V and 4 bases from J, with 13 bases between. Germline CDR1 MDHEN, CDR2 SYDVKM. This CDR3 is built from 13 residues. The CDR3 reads CASRTESPYEQYF. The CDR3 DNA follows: TGTGCCAGCAGGACAGAGAGCCCTTACGAGCAGTACTTC.

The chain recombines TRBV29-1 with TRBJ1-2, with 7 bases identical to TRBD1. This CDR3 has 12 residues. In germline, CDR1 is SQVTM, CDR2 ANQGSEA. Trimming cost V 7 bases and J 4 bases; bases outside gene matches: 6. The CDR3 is CSETGSGYGYTF. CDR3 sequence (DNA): TGCAGCGAGACAGGGTCGGGCTATGGCTACACCTTC.

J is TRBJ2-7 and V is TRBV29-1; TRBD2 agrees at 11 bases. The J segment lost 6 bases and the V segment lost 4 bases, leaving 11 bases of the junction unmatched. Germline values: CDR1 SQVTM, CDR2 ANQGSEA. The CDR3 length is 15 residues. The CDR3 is CSVVVRRLAGSEQYF. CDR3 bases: TGCAGCGTTGTAGTTCGGAGACTAGCGGGAAGCGAGCAGTACTTC.

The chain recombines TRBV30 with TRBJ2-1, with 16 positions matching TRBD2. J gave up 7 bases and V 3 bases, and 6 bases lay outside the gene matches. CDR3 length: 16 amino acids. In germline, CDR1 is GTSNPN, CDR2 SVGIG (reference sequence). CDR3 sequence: CAWRNGTSGGANEQFF. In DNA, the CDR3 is TGTGCCTGGAGAAATGGGACTAGCGGGGGGGCGAATGAGCAGTTCTTC.

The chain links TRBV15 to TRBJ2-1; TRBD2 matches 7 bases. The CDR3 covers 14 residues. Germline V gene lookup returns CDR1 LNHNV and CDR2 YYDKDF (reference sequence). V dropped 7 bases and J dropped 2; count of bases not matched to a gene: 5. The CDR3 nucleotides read TGTGCCACCACTTGGGGGGGGACCTACAATGAGCAGTTCTTC. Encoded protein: CATTWGGTYNEQFF.

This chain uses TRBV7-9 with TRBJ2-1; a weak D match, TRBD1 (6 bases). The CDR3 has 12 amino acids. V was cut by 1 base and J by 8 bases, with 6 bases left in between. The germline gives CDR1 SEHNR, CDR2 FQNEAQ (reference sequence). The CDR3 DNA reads TGTGCCAGCAGCTTAGGGGGGCATGAGCAGTTCTTC. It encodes CASSLGGHEQFF.

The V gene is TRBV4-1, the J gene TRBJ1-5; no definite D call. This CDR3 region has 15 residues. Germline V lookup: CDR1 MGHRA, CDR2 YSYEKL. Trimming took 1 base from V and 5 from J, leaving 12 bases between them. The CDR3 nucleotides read TGCGCCAGCAGCCAAGTTCCGGGCGGGGATCAGCCCCAGCATTTT. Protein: CASSQVPGGDQPQHF.

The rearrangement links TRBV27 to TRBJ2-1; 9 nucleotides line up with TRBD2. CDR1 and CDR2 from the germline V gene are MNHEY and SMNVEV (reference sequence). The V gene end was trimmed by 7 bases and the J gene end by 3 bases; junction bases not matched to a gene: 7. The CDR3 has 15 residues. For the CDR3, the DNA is TGTGCCAGCACGAGAGCGGGAGGAGGCTACAATGAGCAGTTCTTC. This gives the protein CASTRAGGGYNEQFF.